What follows are 17 T cell receptor beta chains derived from one specimen sequenced in a study of memory CD4+ T cells and cytomegalovirus serostatus. Single viable CD3+CD4+CD8-CD45RO+ cells were sorted as the memory CD4+ T cells. The assay was immunoSEQ multiplex PCR, and TCRdb's table has in-frame clones only and misses some. The sample has about 100,000 clones; 80% are singletons. The material sequenced was memory CD4+ T cells from blood. The source is an adult in good health and CMV-seropositive.

The rearrangement uses TRBV4-1 and TRBJ2-1; D not certain. Trimming removed 0 bases from V and 4 bases from J, with 16 bases in between. Germline V gene lookup returns CDR1 MGHRA and CDR2 YSYEKL. There are 17 residues in the CDR3. The CDR3 sequence is CASSQDPRSVTYNEQFF. The CDR3 DNA sequence: TGCGCCAGCAGCCAAGATCCAAGGAGCGTAACTTACAATGAGCAGTTCTTC.

The chain has TRBV18 and TRBJ2-5; weak D call: TRBD2 (5 bases). The CDR3 runs to 15 residues. V lost 5 bases, J lost 0 bases, and 13 bases lay in between. Germline CDR1 is KGHSH and CDR2 is LQKENI. The CDR3, as DNA: TGTGCCAGCTCAACTTCAGCGGCGAACCAAGAGACCCAGTACTTC. Its translation is CASSTSAANQETQYF. The whole variable domain, remainder taken from reference TRBV18 and TRBJ2-5, is NAGVMQNPRHLVRRRGQEARLRCSPMKGHSHVYWYRQLPEEGLKFMVYLQKENIIDESGMPKERFSAEFPKEGPSILRIQQVVRGDSAAYFCASSTSAANQETQYFGPGTRLLVL.

The chain carries TRBV5-1 and TRBJ2-2, with a possible D match to TRBD1 (5 bases). The CDR3 has 14 residues. Per the germline V gene, CDR1 is SGHRS and CDR2 is YFSETQ. Trimming left V 1 base short and J 3 bases short, with 7 bases between. This chain's CDR3 is CASSLQGDTGELFF. As DNA, the CDR3 is TGCGCCAGCAGCTTGCAGGGCGACACCGGGGAGCTGTTTTTT. Drawing the rest from reference TRBV5-1 and TRBJ2-2, the complete variable domain is KAGVTQTPRYLIKTRGQQVTLSCSPISGHRSVSWYQQTPGQGLQFLFEYFSETQRNKGNFPGRFSGRQFSNSRSEMNVSTLELGDSALYLCASSLQGDTGELFFGEGSRLTVL.

This clone occurred a few times. This chain links TRBV11-1 with TRBJ1-1; 9 bases map to TRBD1. The CDR3 is made up of 14 amino acids. Germline trimming cut 6 bases from V and 4 bases from J; bases unmatched to any gene: 6. From germline, CDR1 is SGHAT and CDR2 FQDESV (reference sequence). The CDR3 protein is CASSYDRGVTEAFF. The CDR3 region has the DNA TGTGCCAGCAGTTATGACAGGGGGGTCACTGAAGCTTTCTTT.

CDR3 sequence (DNA): TGTGCCAGCAGTTTATTAGCGGGAGGTGGCTACAATGAGCAGTTCTTC. Its protein is CASSLLAGGGYNEQFF. The V gene is TRBV28, the J gene TRBJ2-1; 10 bases are shared with TRBD2. The germline gives CDR1 MDHEN, CDR2 SYDVKM. The CDR3 loop spans 16 amino acids. J gave up 3 bases and V 1 base, and 3 bases lay outside the gene matches.

The chain has TRBV15 and TRBJ2-7; a possible D gene is TRBD1 (5 bases). V was trimmed by 4 bases and J by 2 bases, leaving 9 bases between them. CDR1 is LNHNV and CDR2 is YYDKDF in the germline V gene (reference sequence). The CDR3 is made up of 13 amino acids. The CDR3 reads CATSKGRAYEQYF. DNA of the CDR3: TGTGCCACCAGCAAGGGCAGGGCCTACGAGCAGTACTTC.

This chain joins TRBV5-1 and TRBJ2-3; 8 bases fit TRBD2. The V gene end was trimmed by 0 bases and the J gene end by 2 bases; junction bases not matched to a gene: 8. The CDR3 is 17 amino acids. Germline assignment: CDR1 SGHRS and CDR2 YFSETQ. The CDR3 DNA follows: TGCGCCAGCAGCTTGGTCGGCCTAGCGGGTAACACAGATACGCAGTATTTT. This encodes CASSLVGLAGNTDTQYF.

The V call is TRBV7-6, the J call TRBJ1-2; D uncertain. The CDR3 runs to 16 residues. Germline V gives CDR1 SGHVS, CDR2 FNYEAQ. V was pared by 2 bases and J by 6 bases, with 19 bases between. CDR3 protein: CASSLRVPTNDNGYTF. The CDR3 DNA follows: TGTGCCAGCAGCTTACGAGTCCCGACAAACGATAATGGCTACACCTTC.

To note about this clone: A junction boundary mismatches the germline segment, possibly from a read error. The CDR3 bases are TGTGCCAGCAGTAGGGGGACAGGGCGAATAACAGATACGCAGTATTTT. This encodes CASSRGTGRITDTQYF. The chain couples TRBV19 to TRBJ2-3; 9 bases align to TRBD1. The CDR3 has 16 amino acids. The germline V gene has CDR1 LNHDA and CDR2 SQIVND (reference sequence).

The chain couples TRBV7-9 to TRBJ1-1; D gene unclear. The CDR3 spans 12 residues. In germline, CDR1 is SEHNR, CDR2 FQNEAQ (reference sequence). Trimming shortened V by 5 bases and J by 0 bases, and 4 bases separated the two germline ends. The CDR3 DNA is TGTGCCAGCAGCCTCATGAACACTGAAGCTTTCTTT. Its translation: CASSLMNTEAFF.

This rearrangement joins TRBV5-1 to TRBJ2-7; 8 bases match TRBD1. Germline CDR1 reads SGHRS; CDR2 reads YFSETQ. The J segment lost 0 bases and the V segment lost 8 bases, leaving 7 bases of the junction unmatched. This CDR3 is 14 amino acids long. The CDR3: CASWETGASYEQYF. The CDR3 coding sequence is TGCGCCAGTTGGGAGACAGGGGCCTCCTACGAGCAGTACTTC.

The CDR3 coding sequence is TGTGCCAGCAGCTTGGCCGGGCTAGCGGGATACAATGAGCAGTTCTTC. This translates into CASSLAGLAGYNEQFF. The V call is TRBV5-8, the J call TRBJ2-1; 9 nucleotides align to TRBD2. CDR3 length equals 16 residues. From germline, CDR1 is SGHTS and CDR2 YDEGEE. The J segment lost 4 bases and the V segment lost 0 bases, leaving 5 bases of the junction unmatched.

The rearrangement uses TRBV18 and TRBJ2-5, with D maybe TRBD1 (6 bases). The CDR3 has 15 residues. Germline CDR1 and CDR2: KGHSH and LQKENI. Trimming took 3 bases from V and 3 from J, leaving 14 bases between them. The CDR3 DNA follows: TGTGCCAGCTCACCTAATCAGGGGTTTGAAGAGACCCAGTACTTC. Translation gives CASSPNQGFEETQYF.

There are a few counts of this clone. V and J are TRBV2 and TRBJ2-5, with unresolved D. V lost 4 bases and J lost 5, with 8 bases in between. Germline loops: CDR1 SNHLY, CDR2 FYNNEI. This CDR3 has 12 amino acids. CDR3 protein: CASSASWETQYF. The CDR3 DNA reads TGTGCCAGCAGTGCGAGTTGGGAGACCCAGTACTTC.

The chain is built from TRBV5-1 and TRBJ2-5, with D possibly matching TRBD1 (7 bases). The V and J ends lost 4 bases and 4 bases respectively, with 11 bases between them. CDR1 and CDR2 from the germline V gene are SGHRS and YFSETQ. The CDR3 consists of 13 residues. The CDR3 spells CASSLRGAETQYF. Here the CDR3 DNA reads TGCGCCAGCAGCCTCAGGGGGGCAGAGACCCAGTACTTC.

The chain uses TRBV29-1 and TRBJ2-3, with 16 bases lining up with TRBD2. With 6 bases clipped from V and 2 bases from J, the junction kept 5 bases outside the gene matches. The CDR3 has 16 amino acids. Germline CDR1 SQVTM, CDR2 ANQGSEA. The CDR3 protein is CSVGTSGRATTDTQYF. CDR3 bases: TGCAGCGTCGGGACTAGCGGGAGGGCGACCACAGATACGCAGTATTTT.

This chain links TRBV6-5 with TRBJ2-7, with D perhaps matching TRBD1 (6 bases). Germline V CDR1 and CDR2: MNHEY, SVGAGI. The CDR3 covers 14 residues. Between the trimmed V and J ends, which lost 0 bases and 3 bases, there was a span of 9 bases. CDR3 region: CASSYSGQNYEQYF. The CDR3 coding sequence is TGTGCCAGCAGTTACTCTGGACAGAACTACGAGCAGTACTTC.